These T cell receptor beta chains were read from a single sample in a study of technical replicates of blood from a handful of donors. Sequenced by immunoSEQ multiplex PCR; TCRdb stores in-frame clones only, minus some. The sample shows approximately 82,000 clones, roughly 94% of them seen only once. Specimen: T cells isolated from PBMCs. The source of these receptors is a human donor in good health. The CDR3 runs from the conserved cysteine through the conserved F or W. The D gene is left open where the match is weak. The size entry is marked missing in some rows and otherwise reads once, few, many or a size class.

TRBJ2-7 | . | TRBV9 | . | CASSVAGGDYEQYF | TGTGCCAGCAGCGTAGCCGGAGGGGACTACGAGCAGTACTTC
TRBJ2-3 | TRBD2 | TRBV4-1 | . | CASSQAPRAGGADTQYF | TGCGCCAGCAGCCAAGCCCCAAGGGCGGGAGGGGCAGATACGCAGTATTTT
TRBJ1-2 | . | TRBV7-9 | . | CASSSFGLDGYTF | TGTGCCAGCAGCTCCTTCGGACTGGATGGCTACACCTTC
TRBJ2-1 | TRBD2 | TRBV10-3 | . | CAIGGLAGDYNEQFF | TGTGCCATCGGGGGGCTAGCGGGGGATTACAATGAGCAGTTCTTC
TRBJ1-5 | . | TRBV28 | . | CASSSGQFNQPQHF | TGTGCCAGCAGTTCCGGACAGTTCAATCAGCCCCAGCATTTT
TRBJ2-1 | TRBD2 | TRBV7-2 | . | CASVPGLAVYNEQFF | TGTGCCAGTGTACCGGGACTAGCGGTTTACAATGAGCAGTTCTTC
TRBJ1-2 | . | TRBV4-1 | . | CASSQGPTANYGYTF | TGCGCCAGCAGCCAAGGACCGACAGCTAACTATGGCTACACCTTC
TRBJ2-1 | . | TRBV5-4 | . | CASSLASTYNEQFF | TGTGCCAGCAGCTTGGCTTCGACATACAATGAGCAGTTCTTC
TRBJ2-5 | . | TRBV7-9 | once | CASTLGGPGETQYF | TGTGCCAGTACTTTAGGAGGCCCGGGAGAGACCCAGTACTTC
TRBJ2-7 | TRBD1 | TRBV5-1 | once | CASSLFDRESYEQYF | TGCGCCAGCAGCTTATTTGACAGGGAATCCTACGAGCAGTACTTC
TRBJ1-1 | . | TRBV11-2 | . | CASSSHPGYTEAFF | TGTGCCAGCAGCTCCCATCCAGGGTACACTGAAGCTTTCTTT
TRBJ1-1 | . | TRBV28 | . | CASSLGRGWNTEAFF | TGTGCCAGCAGTTTAGGCAGGGGTTGGAACACTGAAGCTTTCTTT
TRBJ2-7 | TRBD2 | TRBV7-9 | . | CASSSGLAGIGAYEQYF | TGTGCCAGCAGCTCGGGACTAGCGGGTATTGGTGCCTACGAGCAGTACTTC
TRBJ2-2 | TRBD1 | TRBV12-5 | . | CASGLVPTGQDDAGELFF | TGTGCTAGTGGTTTGGTGCCAACGGGACAGGATGATGCCGGGGAGCTGTTTTTT
TRBJ2-4 | TRBD2 | TRBV11-3 | . | CASSSGGYLAKSIQYF | TGTGCCAGCAGCTCGGGGGGTTATCTAGCCAAAAGCATTCAGTACTTC
TRBJ2-1 | . | TRBV27 | once | CASTPGPYNEQFF | TGTGCCAGCACCCCCGGTCCCTACAATGAGCAGTTCTTC
TRBJ2-1 | . | TRBV7-7 | . | CASRSMSGEQFF | TGTGCCAGCAGATCTATGTCGGGTGAGCAGTTCTTC
TRBJ1-5 | . | TRBV15 | . | CATSRVSFEEPQHF | TGTGCCACCAGCAGAGTCAGCTTCGAGGAGCCCCAGCATTTT
TRBJ1-5 | . | TRBV4-1 | once | CASSQDADYSNQPQHF | TGCGCCAGCAGCCAAGATGCGGATTATAGCAATCAGCCCCAGCATTTT
TRBJ2-1 | . | TRBV28 | once | CASSSSGSLNYNEQFF | TGTGCCAGCAGTTCAAGCGGGTCTCTAAACTACAATGAGCAGTTCTTC
TRBJ1-1 | . | TRBV29-1 | . | CSVEMGLEGEAFF | TGCAGCGTTGAAATGGGGCTGGAGGGTGAAGCTTTCTTT
TRBJ2-6 | . | TRBV2 | . | CASSAGRISGANVLTF | TGTGCCAGCTCAGCAGGTCGAATCTCTGGGGCCAACGTCCTGACTTTC
TRBJ2-1 | . | TRBV7-9 | . | CASSLGQSNEQFF | TGTGCCAGCAGCTTAGGGCAGTCCAATGAGCAGTTCTTC
TRBJ1-2 | TRBD1 | TRBV2 | . | CASSELAGGSGYTF | TGTGCCAGCAGTGAATTGGCAGGGGGGTCTGGCTACACCTTC
TRBJ1-1 | TRBD1 | TRBV30 | . | CAWIRTGWGNTEAFF | TGTGCCTGGATAAGGACAGGGTGGGGGAACACTGAAGCTTTCTTT
TRBJ1-5 | . | TRBV19 | . | CASSMGARGGNQPQHF | TGTGCCAGTAGTATGGGGGCCAGGGGAGGCAATCAGCCCCAGCATTTT
TRBJ2-1 | . | TRBV6-1 | . | CASSDRLDYNEQFF | TGTGCCAGCAGTGACCGGCTAGACTACAATGAGCAGTTCTTC
TRBJ2-2 | TRBD2 | TRBV19 | . | CASRVSGGTNTGELFF | TGTGCCAGTAGGGTGAGCGGGGGGACGAACACCGGGGAGCTGTTTTTT
TRBJ1-5 | TRBD1 | TRBV5-4 | . | CASSSDRNQPQHF | TGTGCCAGCAGCTCGGACAGGAATCAGCCCCAGCATTTT
TRBJ2-1 | . | TRBV11-2 | . | CASRRTVSSYNEQFF | TGTGCCAGCAGACGGACAGTGAGCTCCTACAATGAGCAGTTCTTC
TRBJ2-7 | TRBD2 | TRBV7-8 | . | CASSQPGLVVGAYEQYF | TGTGCCAGCAGCCAGCCGGGACTAGTAGTTGGAGCCTACGAGCAGTACTTC
TRBJ2-3 | TRBD2 | TRBV6-5 | . | CASSSLAVFGDTQYF | TGTGCCAGCAGTTCCCTAGCGGTCTTTGGAGATACGCAGTATTTT
TRBJ1-2 | . | TRBV6-5 | . | CASSYSQGSYGYTF | TGTGCCAGCAGTTACTCGCAGGGATCCTATGGCTACACCTTC
TRBJ1-1 | . | TRBV19 | . | CASSYRNTEAFF | TGTGCCAGTAGTTACAGGAACACTGAAGCTTTCTTT
TRBJ2-3 | . | TRBV15 | few | CATSNPTGKDTDTQYF | TGTGCCACCAGCAACCCGACCGGGAAGGACACAGATACGCAGTATTTT
TRBJ2-2 | TRBD1 | TRBV18 | . | CASSPRDRGRGGELFF | TGTGCCAGCTCACCCCGTGACAGGGGACGGGGCGGGGAGCTGTTTTTT